Below, 30 T cell receptor beta chains from the same sample are listed, as sequenced in a study of long-term antiretroviral therapy in people with HIV. The assay, immunoSEQ v3.0, was run at survey level. The method was immunoSEQ multiplex PCR; TCRdb's version includes in-frame clones alone and lacks a portion of them. The table shows tens of thousands of clones, with around 85% occurring only once. Sequencing was performed on unsorted PBMCs, taken 1.6 years after starting antiretroviral therapy. Source of these receptors: a middle-aged man with HIV.

The chain has TRBV27 and TRBJ1-4; TRBD1 matches 7 bases. The J segment lost 7 bases and the V segment lost 2 bases, leaving 4 bases of the junction unmatched. The germline V gene has CDR1 MNHEY and CDR2 SMNVEV (reference sequence). This CDR3 has 14 amino acids. DNA of the CDR3: TGTGCCAGCAGTTTAATCCAGGGGGGTGAAAAACTGTTTTTT. Its translation: CASSLIQGGEKLFF.

The chain recombines TRBV19 with TRBJ1-2, with no clear D. V gave up 3 bases and J gave up 1 base, with 9 bases separating them. There are 14 residues in the CDR3. Looked up from germline, CDR1 is LNHDA and CDR2 is SQIVND (reference sequence). In DNA, the CDR3 is TGTGCCAGTAGTATTGGTTCGGGTAACTATGGCTACACCTTC. It encodes CASSIGSGNYGYTF.

The V call is TRBV7-3, the J call TRBJ2-1; the match to TRBD1 covers 10 bases. The trim removed 5 bases at V and 9 bases at J, leaving 7 bases unmatched. Germline V lookup: CDR1 SGHTA, CDR2 FQGTGA. The length of the CDR3 is 14 residues. The CDR3 nucleotides read TGTGCCAGCAGCGTGACAGGGGGCAAGGTTGAGCAGTTCTTC. Protein sequence: CASSVTGGKVEQFF.

This chain links TRBV29-1 with TRBJ1-1; D not resolved. Trimming removed 4 bases from V and 7 bases from J, with 10 bases in between. The V gene's germline CDR1 is SQVTM and CDR2 ANQGSEA. CDR3 length: 11 amino acids. DNA of the CDR3: TGCAGCGTTGCCGGGCGTGGTGAAGCTTTCTTT. Residues: CSVAGRGEAFF.

This rearrangement joins TRBV6-6 to TRBJ1-2; tentatively, D is TRBD1 (6 bases). This CDR3 has 16 amino acids. Trimming left V 0 bases short and J 2 bases short, with 13 bases between. Per germline, CDR1 MNHNY and CDR2 SVGAGI (reference sequence). CDR3 sequence (DNA): TGTGCCAGCAGTTACTCTTTTTTCGGGGGCAACTATGGCTACACCTTC. This sequence encodes CASSYSFFGGNYGYTF.

The chain joins TRBV19 to TRBJ1-2, with 7 nucleotides matching TRBD1. V shed 4 bases, J shed 0 bases, and the junction held 11 bases outside the gene matches. Germline lookup yields CDR1 LNHDA and CDR2 SQIVND (reference sequence). The CDR3 covers 17 residues. For the CDR3, the DNA is TGTGCCAGTAGTAGGGACAGCCTAGCTACATCTAACTATGGCTACACCTTC. Translating gives CASSRDSLATSNYGYTF. Filled out from reference TRBV19 and TRBJ1-2, the complete variable domain reads DGGITQSPKYLFRKEGQNVTLSCEQNLNHDAMYWYRQDPGQGLRLIYYSQIVNDFQKGDIAEGYSVSREKKESFPLTVTSAQKNPTAFYLCASSRDSLATSNYGYTFGSGTRLTVV.

The V call is TRBV5-1, the J call TRBJ2-7; possibly TRBD2 for D (5 bases). V lost 4 bases to trimming and J lost 3 bases, with 20 bases between them. The CDR3 totals 16 residues. Per germline, CDR1 SGHRS and CDR2 YFSETQ. CDR3: CASSQRGLPNSYEQYF. The CDR3 DNA follows: TGCGCCAGCAGCCAAAGAGGACTCCCCAACAGCTACGAGCAGTACTTC.

V usage is TRBV19 and J usage is TRBJ1-5; D gene uncertain. The CDR3 extends over 17 amino acids. CDR1 is LNHDA and CDR2 is SQIVND in the germline V gene (reference sequence). The V end was cut by 6 bases, the J end by 4 bases, with 22 bases between. The CDR3 nucleotides are TGTGCCAGTAGACTCCTCGGAGGCAGCTTGAGGAATCAGCCCCAGCATTTT. It codes for CASRLLGGSLRNQPQHF.

The chain links TRBV5-6 to TRBJ2-2; D is unresolved. The ends were cut back, 4 bases at V and 5 bases at J, with 6 bases in the middle. Germline-derived CDR1 and CDR2 are SGHDT and YYEEEE. The CDR3 totals 12 residues. DNA for the CDR3: TGTGCCAGCAGCCCGGAAACCGGGGAGCTGTTTTTT. Protein: CASSPETGELFF.

This clone was found a few times. V is TRBV10-3 and J is TRBJ1-2, with D tentatively TRBD1 (6 bases). CDR1 ENHRY and CDR2 SYGVKD come from the germline V gene. The CDR3 covers 14 residues. The ends were cut back, 4 bases at V and 4 bases at J, with 13 bases in the middle. The CDR3 nucleotides are TGTGCCATCAGTGGCCGGGACATTGTCTATGGCTACACCTTC. This sequence encodes CAISGRDIVYGYTF.

The J gene is TRBJ2-1, the V gene TRBV7-8; TRBD2 is a possible D gene (5 bases). Deletions cut 7 bases from V and 7 bases from J, with 20 bases between. CDR1 is SGHVS and CDR2 is FQNEAQ in the germline V gene. The CDR3 extends over 15 amino acids. The CDR3 sequence is CASTPHGVAWNEQFF. The DNA for the CDR3 is TGTGCCAGCACCCCCCACGGGGTAGCCTGGAATGAGCAGTTCTTC.

The genes are TRBV7-8 and TRBJ1-3; D not certain. Trimming cost V 0 bases and J 0 bases, with 12 bases left between them. Germline V lookup: CDR1 SGHVS, CDR2 FQNEAQ. The CDR3 spans 17 residues. Here the CDR3 reads CASSLAGRSSSGNTIYF. For the CDR3, the DNA is TGTGCCAGCAGCTTAGCGGGCAGGTCGAGCTCTGGAAACACCATATATTTT.

V usage is TRBV19 and J usage is TRBJ1-5, with TRBD1 identical over 8 bases. J was trimmed by 0 bases and V by 1 base; bases with no gene match: 5. Germline CDR1 reads LNHDA; CDR2 reads SQIVND (reference sequence). There are 17 residues in the CDR3. This CDR3 reads CASSIVGTGYSNQPQHF. DNA for the CDR3: TGTGCCAGTAGTATAGTTGGGACAGGATATAGCAATCAGCCCCAGCATTTT.

The rearrangement links TRBV7-3 to TRBJ2-3, with 8 bases matching TRBD1. CDR3 length: 16 amino acids. The V segment lost 3 bases and the J segment 5 bases; nucleotides outside the gene matches: 10. The germline CDR1 and CDR2 sequences are SGHTA and FQGTGA. The CDR3 spells CASSFGQGASGDTQYF. CDR3 DNA sequence: TGTGCCAGCAGCTTTGGGCAGGGGGCCAGTGGAGATACGCAGTATTTT.

The chain employs TRBV25-1 and TRBJ1-6; TRBD1 matches 8 bases. This CDR3 region has 14 residues. CDR1 is MGHDK and CDR2 is SYGVNS in the germline V gene. J lost 9 bases, V lost 3 bases, and 4 bases had no gene match. This chain's CDR3 is CASSETGAASPLHF. The CDR3 bases are TGTGCCAGCAGTGAGACAGGGGCGGCTTCACCCCTCCACTTT.

This clone was seen only a few times. The CDR3 here is CASREGTGANYGYTF. The DNA of the CDR3 is TGTGCCAGCAGGGAGGGGACAGGGGCTAACTATGGCTACACCTTC. The chain has TRBV6-6 and TRBJ1-2, with TRBD1 matching 10 bases. CDR1 and CDR2 (germline): MNHNY, SVGAGI (reference sequence). With V trimmed by 6 bases and J by 0 bases, 4 bases remained unmatched. The CDR3 consists of 15 residues.

The chain uses TRBV9 and TRBJ2-4; a weak D match, TRBD2 (7 bases). Germline V gene sequence: CDR1 SGDLS, CDR2 YYNGEE. This CDR3 region has 16 residues. The V end lost 3 bases, the J end lost 3 bases, and 16 bases lay between the germline ends. The CDR3 bases are TGTGCCAGCAGCGCTGGAGGGGGAGGGAGCAAAAACATTCAGTACTTC. This codes for CASSAGGGGSKNIQYF.

The chain has TRBV5-1 and TRBJ2-7, with D perhaps TRBD2 (6 bases). The CDR3 sequence is 14 residues long. Germline V gives CDR1 SGHRS, CDR2 YFSETQ. Trimming stripped 5 bases from V and 3 bases from J, with 15 bases between. For the CDR3, the DNA is TGCGCCAGCAGGCCAGACCATAGCGGCTACGAGCAGTACTTC. Protein sequence: CASRPDHSGYEQYF.

This clone appeared a few times. The rearrangement uses TRBV27 and TRBJ2-7; TRBD1 aligns across 7 bases. The trim removed 4 bases at V and 2 bases at J, leaving 11 bases unmatched. The CDR3 has 16 amino acids. Germline values: CDR1 MNHEY, CDR2 SMNVEV (reference sequence). Here the CDR3 DNA reads TGTGCCAGCAGTTCTGCCTCCGGGACAGACCCCTACGAGCAGTACTTC. This sequence encodes CASSSASGTDPYEQYF.

There are a few counts of this clone. This rearrangement joins TRBV19 to TRBJ1-5, with D hard to call. The CDR3 contains 12 residues. Trimming pared 6 bases from V and 5 bases from J, leaving 8 bases between. CDR1 and CDR2 from the germline V gene are LNHDA and SQIVND (reference sequence). The CDR3 loop reads CASRNIHQPQHF. Written as DNA, the CDR3 is TGTGCCAGTAGGAATATTCATCAGCCCCAGCATTTT. Using reference TRBV19 and TRBJ1-5 for the parts outside the CDR3, the full variable domain is DGGITQSPKYLFRKEGQNVTLSCEQNLNHDAMYWYRQDPGQGLRLIYYSQIVNDFQKGDIAEGYSVSREKKESFPLTVTSAQKNPTAFYLCASRNIHQPQHFGDGTRLSIL.

The chain carries TRBV2 and TRBJ2-7; 13 positions agree with TRBD2. Unmatched junction bases numbered 0, after V lost 4 bases and J lost 3 bases. The length of the CDR3 is 14 residues. Germline CDR1 reads SNHLY; CDR2 reads FYNNEI. DNA for the CDR3: TGTGCCAGCAGTGGACTAGCGGGGGGCTACGAGCAGTACTTC. As protein: CASSGLAGGYEQYF.

The chain employs TRBV7-2 and TRBJ2-1, with 15 bases lining up with TRBD2. J lost 0 bases, V lost 0 bases, and 9 bases had no gene match. This CDR3 spans 21 amino acids. Per germline, CDR1 SGHTA and CDR2 FQGNSA. The CDR3: CASSLAFGLAGGPPSYNEQFF. As DNA, the CDR3 is TGTGCCAGCAGCTTAGCCTTCGGACTAGCGGGGGGGCCCCCCTCCTACAATGAGCAGTTCTTC.

This clone was seen only a few times. The rearrangement uses TRBV5-1 and TRBJ2-1; D is perhaps TRBD1 (6 bases). The V end lost 0 bases, the J end lost 4 bases, and 11 bases lay between the germline ends. From germline, CDR1 is SGHRS and CDR2 YFSETQ. The CDR3 length is 15 residues. This CDR3 is CASSLGGTTYNEQFF. DNA of the CDR3: TGCGCCAGCAGCTTGGGTGGGACAACATACAATGAGCAGTTCTTC.

This CDR3 reads CASSLPTPNEQFF. CDR3 sequence (DNA): TGTGCCAGCAGCCTTCCGACCCCCAATGAGCAGTTCTTC. The rearrangement links TRBV4-2 to TRBJ2-1; D ambiguous. Trimming took 4 bases from V and 6 from J, leaving 10 bases between them. Per germline, CDR1 LGHNA and CDR2 YNFKEQ. This CDR3 comprises 13 residues.

This clone has a handful of counts. The rearrangement links TRBV2 to TRBJ1-2; 8 nucleotides agree with TRBD1. The CDR3 has 12 residues. Germline trimming cut 1 base from V and 13 bases from J; bases unmatched to any gene: 5. Germline CDR1 and CDR2: SNHLY and FYNNEI. The CDR3, as DNA: TGTGCCAGCAGTGAAGGGATAGGGACAGGCACCTTC. Protein sequence: CASSEGIGTGTF.

The chain couples TRBV7-6 to TRBJ1-4; D might be TRBD1 (5 bases). V was trimmed by 5 bases and J by 8 bases, leaving 18 bases between them. The CDR3 spans 15 residues. From germline, CDR1 is SGHVS and CDR2 FNYEAQ. This chain's CDR3 is CASSPSGPRIEKLFF. The CDR3 DNA follows: TGTGCCAGCAGCCCTTCGGGGCCACGAATCGAAAAACTGTTTTTT.

The chain is built from TRBV10-1 and TRBJ2-1, with a weak D call TRBD1 (5 bases). Germline V gene sequence: CDR1 WNHNN, CDR2 SYGVQD (reference sequence). The CDR3 consists of 15 residues. V lost 6 bases to trimming and J lost 5 bases, with 17 bases between them. The CDR3 region is CASSQYPAGNNEQFF. The CDR3 DNA reads TGCGCCAGCAGCCAATACCCCGCAGGGAACAATGAGCAGTTCTTC.

V gene TRBV6-5 combines with J gene TRBJ1-6; D is unclear. Germline lookup yields CDR1 MNHEY and CDR2 SVGAGI. Trimming left V 0 bases short and J 3 bases short, with 6 bases between. The CDR3 length is 15 residues. The CDR3 DNA reads as TGTGCCAGCAGTTACTCAGTAGGCTATAATTCACCCCTCCACTTT. The encoded protein is CASSYSVGYNSPLHF.

The rearrangement links TRBV18 to TRBJ2-3; no definite D call. The CDR3 is 15 amino acids. Trimming left V 0 bases short and J 1 base short, with 8 bases between. Looked up from germline, CDR1 is KGHSH and CDR2 is LQKENI. The DNA for the CDR3 is TGTGCCAGCTCACCACCGGGCCTTGGCACAGATACGCAGTATTTT. Its protein product is CASSPPGLGTDTQYF.

The CDR3 DNA reads as TGTGCCAGCAGGCAAGCCGGGGGCCCCACATCTGGGGCCAACGTCCTGACTTTC. It specifies CASRQAGGPTSGANVLTF. This rearrangement joins TRBV2 to TRBJ2-6; tentatively, D is TRBD1 or TRBD2 (6 bases each). Germline-derived CDR1 and CDR2 are SNHLY and FYNNEI. The CDR3 consists of 18 residues. Trimming removed 6 bases at V and 1 base at J, with 19 bases between.